These T cell receptor beta chains were read from a single sample in a study of cytomegalovirus exposure and HLA in healthy donors. Clones were sequenced by immunoSEQ multiplex PCR, and TCRdb holds only the in-frame ones, with some missing. The sample yields under 200,000 clones, almost 80% seen once. Sequencing was carried out using PBMCs. Every receptor here comes from a man aged 25-45 years in good health and CMV-seronegative. Both conserved end residues are part of each CDR3. Each record gives: J gene, V gene, CDR3 length, CDR3 protein.

j_gene: TRBJ2-2; v_gene: TRBV9; len: 15; CDR3aa: CASSVERAGTGELFF
j_gene: TRBJ2-7; v_gene: TRBV11-3; len: 15; CDR3aa: CASSPGTSRSYEQYF
j_gene: TRBJ2-7; v_gene: TRBV30; len: 13; CDR3aa: CAWSLFGESEQYF
j_gene: TRBJ2-7; v_gene: TRBV5-8; len: 13; CDR3aa: CASSSRPGYEQYF
j_gene: TRBJ2-7; v_gene: TRBV28; len: 14; CDR3aa: CASSPSGLSYEQYF
j_gene: TRBJ1-5; v_gene: TRBV7-8; len: 15; CDR3aa: CASSSRDSSNQPQHF
j_gene: TRBJ2-1; v_gene: TRBV7-9; len: 17; CDR3aa: CASSLPRTSGGLGRGFF
j_gene: TRBJ1-1; v_gene: TRBV30; len: 14; CDR3aa: CAWSAGQVNTEAFF
j_gene: TRBJ2-3; v_gene: TRBV5-6; len: 16; CDR3aa: CASSLAARGSTDTQYF
j_gene: TRBJ1-5; v_gene: TRBV30; len: 17; CDR3aa: CAWTQPGAGVSNQPQHF
j_gene: TRBJ1-4; v_gene: TRBV6-6; len: 16; CDR3aa: CASSIRQGSVAEKLFF
j_gene: TRBJ2-1; v_gene: TRBV5-1; len: 14; CDR3aa: CASSEGRAGNEQFF
j_gene: TRBJ2-3; v_gene: TRBV27; len: 17; CDR3aa: CASSLLGSGSTTDTQYF
j_gene: TRBJ2-7; v_gene: TRBV6-1; len: 15; CDR3aa: CASSEAGRGSYEQYF
j_gene: TRBJ2-7; v_gene: TRBV27; len: 14; CDR3aa: CASSPLDKSYEQYF
j_gene: TRBJ2-7; v_gene: TRBV7-9; len: 14; CDR3aa: CASLRAGVGSEQYF
j_gene: TRBJ2-5; v_gene: TRBV7-2; len: 14; CDR3aa: CASSLGTGQETQYF
j_gene: TRBJ1-1; v_gene: TRBV18; len: 14; CDR3aa: CASSPQDMNTEAFF
j_gene: TRBJ1-2; v_gene: TRBV5-1; len: 16; CDR3aa: CASSLEGARGSYGYTF
j_gene: TRBJ1-5; v_gene: TRBV6-5; len: 12; CDR3aa: CASSQGTQPQHF
j_gene: TRBJ1-5; v_gene: TRBV7-2; len: 14; CDR3aa: CASSRSGGNQPQHF
j_gene: TRBJ1-2; v_gene: TRBV19; len: 13; CDR3aa: CASGASLLSGYTF
j_gene: TRBJ2-3; v_gene: TRBV5-1; len: 15; CDR3aa: CASNPYLGEGDTQYF
j_gene: TRBJ1-2; v_gene: TRBV4-3; len: 14; CDR3aa: CASSQRTGSDGYTF
j_gene: TRBJ2-7; v_gene: TRBV7-9; len: 16; CDR3aa: CSSSPLRTLASYEQYF
j_gene: TRBJ2-2; v_gene: TRBV30; len: 16; CDR3aa: CAWTLQGVFNTGELFF
j_gene: TRBJ2-1; v_gene: TRBV5-1; len: 17; CDR3aa: CASSLAGLQSSYNEQFF
j_gene: TRBJ1-5; v_gene: TRBV6-6; len: 15; CDR3aa: CASSYSDTSNQPQHF